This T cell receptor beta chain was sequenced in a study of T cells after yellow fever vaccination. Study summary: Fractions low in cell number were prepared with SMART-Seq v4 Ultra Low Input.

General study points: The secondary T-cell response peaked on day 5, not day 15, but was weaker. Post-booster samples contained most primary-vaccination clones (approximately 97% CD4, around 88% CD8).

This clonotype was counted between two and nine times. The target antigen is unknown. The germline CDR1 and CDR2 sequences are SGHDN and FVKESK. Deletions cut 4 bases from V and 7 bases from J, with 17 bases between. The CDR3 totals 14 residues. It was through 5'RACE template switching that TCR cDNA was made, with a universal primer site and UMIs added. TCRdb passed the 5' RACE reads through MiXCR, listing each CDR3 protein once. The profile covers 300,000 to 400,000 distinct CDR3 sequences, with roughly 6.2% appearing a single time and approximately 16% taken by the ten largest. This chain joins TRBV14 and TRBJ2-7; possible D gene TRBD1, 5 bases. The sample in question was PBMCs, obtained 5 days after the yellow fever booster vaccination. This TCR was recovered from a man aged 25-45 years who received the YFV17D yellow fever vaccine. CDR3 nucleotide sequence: TGTGCCAGCAGCCCGCAGGGTTTGGCTGGGGAGCAGTACTTC. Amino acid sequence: CASSPQGLAGEQYF.